Below, 28 T cell receptor beta chains from the same sample are listed, as sequenced in a study of blood T cell repertoires in COVID-19. Assay used: immunoSEQ multiplex PCR; TCRdb lists only in-frame clones, some missing. The data show about 210,000 clones, about 83% seen once. Specimen: peripheral blood. These receptors originate from a woman aged 45 to 65 with active or convalescent COVID-19.

This clone was observed a single time. The V call is TRBV2, the J call TRBJ1-4; 8 bases map to TRBD1. The CDR3 is 14 residues long. With V trimmed by 6 bases and J by 8 bases, 8 bases remained unmatched. Germline V lookup: CDR1 SNHLY, CDR2 FYNNEI. In DNA, the CDR3 is TGTGCCAGCAGCCCAGGGGGCCAAGGAGAAAAACTGTTTTTT. Protein product: CASSPGGQGEKLFF.

This clone was seen just once. This rearrangement joins TRBV29-1 to TRBJ2-1; TRBD2 might be the D (6 bases). The V gene's germline CDR1 is SQVTM and CDR2 ANQGSEA. V lost 7 bases and J lost 6, with 16 bases in between. This CDR3 is built from 13 residues. In nucleotides, the CDR3 is TGCAGCGGGGAGGCTTTTTCGGCCAATGAGCAGTTCTTC. This encodes CSGEAFSANEQFF.

The chain is built from TRBV3-1 (or the pseudogene TRBV3-2) and TRBJ2-2, with 12 bases identical to TRBD2. Germline CDR1 LGHDT, CDR2 YNNKEL (reference sequence). J gave up 4 bases and V 8 bases, and 8 bases lay outside the gene matches. The CDR3 has 16 residues. The CDR3 region has the DNA TGTGCCAGCGGGGGACTAGCGGGCCGAGGCACCGGGGAGCTGTTTTTT. Its translation: CASGGLAGRGTGELFF.

DNA for the CDR3: TGTGCCAGCAGCCTAGCCGACTACTCTGGGGCCAACGTCCTGACTTTC. It yields the protein CASSLADYSGANVLTF. The J gene is TRBJ2-6, the V gene TRBV3-1 (or the pseudogene TRBV3-2), with a weak D call TRBD2 (5 bases). The CDR3 consists of 16 residues. Germline assignment: CDR1 LGHDT and CDR2 YNNKEL (reference sequence). V was cut by 4 bases and J by 0 bases, with 10 bases left in between.

The chain links TRBV5-1 to TRBJ2-3; D is unclear. V was clipped by 5 bases and J by 3 bases, with 4 bases between them. Germline assignment: CDR1 SGHRS and CDR2 YFSETQ. This CDR3 has 11 amino acids. CDR3 DNA sequence: TGCGCCAGCAGTAATACAGATACGCAGTATTTT. Protein product: CASSNTDTQYF.

The V and J genes are TRBV7-9 and TRBJ2-5, with D perhaps matching TRBD2 (5 bases). This CDR3 contains 14 residues. Trimming took off 1 base at V and 5 bases at J, with 11 bases between the two ends. From germline, CDR1 is SEHNR and CDR2 FQNEAQ (reference sequence). CDR3 loop: CASSLGISAETQYF. The CDR3 coding sequence is TGTGCCAGCAGCTTAGGGATTAGCGCGGAGACCCAGTACTTC.

CDR3 loop: CASSHDFDGYTF. As DNA, the CDR3 is TGTGCCAGCAGCCACGACTTCGATGGCTACACCTTC. V gene TRBV28 combines with J gene TRBJ1-2; D remains unclear. CDR1 MDHEN and CDR2 SYDVKM come from the germline V gene. V was cut by 6 bases and J by 6 bases, with 11 bases left in between. There are 12 residues in the CDR3.

The chain links TRBV2 to TRBJ2-7; 7 bases are shared with TRBD2. V shed 2 bases, J shed 0 bases, and the junction held 7 bases outside the gene matches. Germline values: CDR1 SNHLY, CDR2 FYNNEI. The CDR3 sequence is 16 residues long. The CDR3 region is CASSETSGTYSYEQYF. DNA of the CDR3: TGTGCCAGCAGTGAAACGAGCGGGACCTACTCCTACGAGCAGTACTTC.

The DNA of the CDR3 is TGTGCCAGCTCACCAGGAGGGGCCGAGCAGTACTTC. This sequence encodes CASSPGGAEQYF. The chain combines TRBV18 with TRBJ2-7; weak D call: TRBD2 (6 bases). The V end was cut by 2 bases, the J end by 6 bases, with 8 bases between. Germline V lookup: CDR1 KGHSH, CDR2 LQKENI. There are 12 residues in the CDR3.

This chain connects TRBV29-1 to TRBJ1-1; D remains unclear. The CDR3 loop spans 10 amino acids. Trimming left V 7 bases short and J 4 bases short, with 7 bases between. Germline assignment: CDR1 SQVTM and CDR2 ANQGSEA. The CDR3 coding sequence is TGCAGCGCCGGTACCACTGAAGCTTTCTTT. As protein: CSAGTTEAFF. The variable domain in full, completed from reference TRBV29-1 and TRBJ1-1, reads SAVISQKPSRDICQRGTSLTIQCQVDSQVTMMFWYRQQPGQSLTLIATANQGSEATYESGFVIDKFPISRPNLTFSTLTVSNMSPEDSSIYLCSAGTTEAFFGQGTRLTVV.

The V and J genes are TRBV11-2 and TRBJ2-5, with 11 nucleotides matching TRBD2. The V gene's germline CDR1 is SGHAT and CDR2 FQNNGV. Trimming cost V 6 bases and J 1 base; bases outside gene matches: 1. This CDR3 spans 14 amino acids. CDR3 in amino acids: CASRTSGAQETQYF. The DNA of the CDR3 is TGTGCCAGCAGGACTAGCGGGGCCCAAGAGACCCAGTACTTC.

The chain has TRBV15 and TRBJ2-3; a possible D gene is TRBD1 (6 bases). CDR3 length equals 16 residues. Looked up from germline, CDR1 is LNHNV and CDR2 is YYDKDF (reference sequence). Trimming shortened V by 3 bases and J by 0 bases, and 13 bases separated the two germline ends. The chain's CDR3 is CATSSGGPGSTDTQYF. For the CDR3, the DNA is TGTGCCACCAGCAGTGGGGGCCCCGGTAGCACAGATACGCAGTATTTT.

The chain joins TRBV5-4 to TRBJ2-5; TRBD2 agrees at 8 bases. The CDR3 is 15 amino acids. The trim removed 2 bases at V and 4 bases at J, leaving 7 bases unmatched. Germline lookup yields CDR1 SGHNT and CDR2 YYREEE (reference sequence). The CDR3 spells CASSFGGRQAETQYF. The CDR3 DNA sequence: TGTGCCAGCAGCTTTGGCGGGAGGCAGGCAGAGACCCAGTACTTC.

The rearrangement uses TRBV11-2 and TRBJ1-2; 9 bases fit TRBD1. CDR3 size: 15 residues. Trimming took 1 base from V and 8 from J; bases not matched to a gene: 8. Germline values: CDR1 SGHAT, CDR2 FQNNGV. CDR3 nucleotide sequence: TGTGCCAGCAGCTTAGGAGACAACAGGGGGCGCGGCTACACCTTC. As protein: CASSLGDNRGRGYTF.

The rearrangement uses TRBV7-6 and TRBJ2-5; D may be TRBD1 (5 bases). Trimming removed 5 bases at V and 2 bases at J, with 21 bases between. Germline-derived CDR1 and CDR2 are SGHVS and FNYEAQ. This CDR3 has 17 residues. The CDR3: CASSRPEGALMQETQYF. The CDR3 DNA reads as TGTGCCAGCAGCCGGCCGGAAGGGGCACTTATGCAAGAGACCCAGTACTTC.

The rearrangement uses TRBV27 and TRBJ1-5; 7 nucleotides line up with TRBD1. Germline V gives CDR1 MNHEY, CDR2 SMNVEV (reference sequence). This CDR3 is 15 amino acids long. V was clipped by 5 bases and J by 6 bases; unmatched bases: 10. The CDR3 bases are TGTGCCAGCAGTCCAGGGACAGAGGGGGGTCAGCCCCAGCATTTT. Translation gives CASSPGTEGGQPQHF.

The chain uses TRBV4-1 and TRBJ1-5; TRBD1 is a possible D gene (5 bases). CDR3 length: 15 residues. Germline V gene sequence: CDR1 MGHRA, CDR2 YSYEKL. V dropped 4 bases and J dropped 0 bases, with 10 bases sitting between them. CDR3 protein: CASSLRQNSNQPQHF. The CDR3 bases are TGCGCCAGCAGCCTCCGACAGAATAGCAATCAGCCCCAGCATTTT.

The gene calls are TRBV2 and TRBJ1-5, with TRBD1 matching 8 bases. The CDR3 is 15 amino acids. The V gene end was trimmed by 6 bases and the J gene end by 0 bases; junction bases not matched to a gene: 4. Germline V gene data show CDR1 as SNHLY and CDR2 as FYNNEI. The CDR3 bases are TGTGCCAGCAGCAGACAGGGGAATAGCAATCAGCCCCAGCATTTT. Encoded protein: CASSRQGNSNQPQHF.

This clone was seen only once. The V gene is TRBV5-1, the J gene TRBJ2-1; 12 nucleotides line up with TRBD2. CDR1 is SGHRS and CDR2 is YFSETQ in the germline V gene. This CDR3 has 15 residues. Losses at the gene ends were 4 bases for V and 10 bases for J; bases not matched to a gene: 9. CDR3 loop: CASSSTSGRSREQFF. The DNA of the CDR3 is TGCGCCAGCAGCAGTACTAGCGGGAGGAGTCGGGAGCAGTTCTTC.

Only one count was recorded for this clone. The CDR3 spells CASTRESTDTQYF. The DNA of the CDR3 is TGCGCCAGCACTCGGGAGAGCACAGATACGCAGTATTTT. The V call is TRBV5-1, the J call TRBJ2-3, with D tentatively TRBD2 (6 bases). The germline V and J ends were trimmed by 6 bases and 0 bases, with 8 bases remaining between them. The germline V gene encodes CDR1 SGHRS and CDR2 YFSETQ. CDR3 size: 13 residues.

The chain has TRBV7-8 and TRBJ2-5; D is possibly TRBD1 (6 bases). Per the germline V gene, CDR1 is SGHVS and CDR2 is FQNEAQ. Trimming left V 4 bases short and J 4 bases short, with 10 bases between. The CDR3 is 13 amino acids. The CDR3, as DNA: TGTGCCAGCAGCTGGGGGCGTTCAGAGACCCAGTACTTC. The encoded protein is CASSWGRSETQYF.

CDR3 nucleotides: TGTGCCAGCAGCCCTGGTGGTGACTTGGGCTACGAGCAGTACTTC. Its translation is CASSPGGDLGYEQYF. This rearrangement joins TRBV5-4 to TRBJ2-7; unclear D gene. The CDR3 loop spans 15 amino acids. Looked up from germline, CDR1 is SGHNT and CDR2 is YYREEE (reference sequence). Trimming shortened V by 4 bases and J by 3 bases, and 17 bases separated the two germline ends.

The chain has TRBV7-9 and TRBJ2-7; TRBD2 aligns across 9 bases. Germline lookup yields CDR1 SEHNR and CDR2 FQNEAQ (reference sequence). The CDR3 extends over 13 amino acids. V lost 10 bases, J lost 4 bases, and 8 bases stayed unmatched. DNA of the CDR3: TGTGCCACTCGCGGGGGGGTGGAATACGAGCAGTACTTC. As protein: CATRGGVEYEQYF.

The chain combines TRBV30 with TRBJ2-1; 12 nucleotides align to TRBD2. The V segment lost 2 bases and the J segment 7 bases; nucleotides outside the gene matches: 12. This CDR3 region has 17 residues. The germline CDR1 and CDR2 sequences are GTSNPN and SVGIG (reference sequence). The CDR3 reads CAWSPTRTSGIANEQFF. CDR3 nucleotide sequence: TGTGCCTGGAGTCCTACGCGGACTAGCGGGATAGCGAATGAGCAGTTCTTC. The whole variable domain, remainder taken from reference TRBV30 and TRBJ2-1, is SQTIHQWPATLVQPVGSPLSLECTVEGTSNPNLYWYRQAAGRGLQLLFYSVGIGQISSEVPQNLSASRPQDRQFILSSKKLLLSDSGFYLCAWSPTRTSGIANEQFFGPGTRLTVL.

The chain recombines TRBV27 with TRBJ1-2; TRBD1 is a possible D gene (6 bases). The germline CDR1 and CDR2 sequences are MNHEY and SMNVEV (reference sequence). The CDR3 spans 13 residues. V was cut by 3 bases and J by 7 bases, with 12 bases left in between. The CDR3 nucleotides are TGTGCCAGCAGTTTCGGGGGGGCTGGTGGCTACACCTTC. Residues: CASSFGGAGGYTF.

This clone was found once. The genes are TRBV18 and TRBJ2-3; TRBD2 matches at 7 bases. Germline CDR1 reads KGHSH; CDR2 reads LQKENI. V shed 3 bases, J shed 5 bases, and the junction held 5 bases outside the gene matches. The CDR3 has 14 residues. The CDR3 DNA reads as TGTGCCAGCTCACCTCTAGCGGCGGTAGATACGCAGTATTTT. Translation: CASSPLAAVDTQYF.

The chain has TRBV4-1 and TRBJ2-3; 10 nucleotides agree with TRBD2. V shed 4 bases, J shed 1 base, and the junction held 2 bases outside the gene matches. Germline CDR1 MGHRA, CDR2 YSYEKL. CDR3 length equals 15 residues. Here the CDR3 DNA reads TGCGCCAGCAGCCCGGGGACTAGCGGCACAGATACGCAGTATTTT. Amino acid sequence: CASSPGTSGTDTQYF.

V usage is TRBV7-9 and J usage is TRBJ2-5; 10 bases are a match to TRBD2. The CDR3 has 16 residues. Germline V gene sequence: CDR1 SEHNR, CDR2 FQNEAQ (reference sequence). V trimming: 4 bases; J trimming: 4 bases; junction bases outside the gene matches: 9. The chain's CDR3 is CASSSSLAGGGETQYF. The CDR3 DNA follows: TGTGCCAGCAGCTCGTCCTTAGCGGGGGGCGGAGAGACCCAGTACTTC.